This TCR beta chain is drawn from a study of monozygotic twins with inflammatory bowel disease. The CDR3 covers 15 residues. The germline CDR1 and CDR2 sequences are SGHDT and YYEEEE. TCRdb re-called the 5' RACE reads, yielding one record per CDR3 amino acid sequence without DNA. This sample's clone table lists fewer than 200,000 distinct CDR3 sequences. V usage is TRBV5-6 and J usage is TRBJ2-1; the TCRdb call, TRBD1, lacks DNA for checking. This receptor was obtained from a human donor with ulcerative colitis or Crohn's disease, or a healthy co-twin of an affected twin (not recorded which). The sample taken for sequencing was blood. CDR3 sequence reads: CASSMGQGAVDEQFF. Looking up the rest from reference TRBV5-6 and TRBJ2-1 gives the full variable domain: DAGVTQSPTHLIKTRGQQVTLRCSPKSGHDTVSWYQQALGQGPQFIFQYYEEEERQRGNFPDRFSGHQFPNYSSELNVNALLLGDSALYLCASSMGQGAVDEQFFGPGTRLTVL.